This T cell receptor (beta chain) was obtained from a study of control samples from healthy donors and cancer patients. This CDR3 has 14 amino acids. V was clipped by 3 bases and J by 2 bases, with 8 bases between them. Germline CDR1 and CDR2: MNHNY and SVGAGI (reference sequence). Data came from immunoSEQ multiplex PCR; TCRdb stores just in-frame clones and leaves some out. The sample gives 100,000 or so clones, 85% to 90% of which show up once; 7.8% is in the top ten. The chain couples TRBV6-6 to TRBJ1-3; D is undetermined. The clonotype originates from a man younger than 45 in good health. Sequenced material: blood. CDR3 bases: TGTGCCAGCAGTTATTCCGGGACTGGAAACACCATATATTTT. Translation gives CASSYSGTGNTIYF.